These 5 T cell receptor beta chains were all obtained from the same sample, sequenced in a study of T-cell memory formation after mild COVID-19. MiXCR, applied by TCRdb to the 5' RACE reads, yields one record per CDR3 protein. The sample yields approximately 300,000 distinct CDR3 sequences, approximately 15% seen once. Sequences were obtained from PBMCs or a T cell subset sorted from them (not recorded which). Receptors were obtained from a man aged 18 to 29 who had mild COVID-19 (a few samples of this study predate the infection). Cell type and time point are not known.

V gene TRBV6-6 combines with J gene TRBJ1-5; TRBD1 matches at 8 bases. Germline V lookup: CDR1 MNHNY, CDR2 SVGAGI (reference sequence). This CDR3 region has 16 residues. V lost 2 bases and J lost 4; bases outside the gene matches: 7. The CDR3 sequence: CASSYGGQALNQPQHF. The CDR3 DNA sequence: TGTGCCAGCAGTTACGGGGGACAGGCCCTAAATCAGCCCCAGCATTTT.

This sequence joins TRBV18 and TRBJ2-2; 8 bases agree with TRBD1. Losses at the gene ends were 3 bases for V and 1 base for J; bases not matched to a gene: 7. Germline V CDR1 and CDR2: KGHSH, LQKENI. The CDR3 sequence is 17 residues long. The CDR3 region has the DNA TGTGCCAGCTCACCGATTTTCGGACAGGGGAACACCGGGGAGCTGTTTTTT. It codes for CASSPIFGQGNTGELFF. The variable domain in full, completed from reference TRBV18 and TRBJ2-2, reads NAGVMQNPRHLVRRRGQEARLRCSPMKGHSHVYWYRQLPEEGLKFMVYLQKENIIDESGMPKERFSAEFPKEGPSILRIQQVVRGDSAAYFCASSPIFGQGNTGELFFGEGSRLTVL.

A few counts support this clonotype. This chain uses TRBV5-4 with TRBJ2-3, with 9 bases fitting TRBD2. This CDR3 contains 17 residues. Looked up from germline, CDR1 is SGHNT and CDR2 is YYREEE (reference sequence). The ends lost 4 bases at V and 2 bases at J; junction bases unmatched: 11. The CDR3 region is CASSQAQGGGVTDTQYF. In nucleotides, the CDR3 is TGTGCCAGCAGCCAAGCACAGGGCGGGGGGGTCACAGATACGCAGTATTTT.

The chain carries TRBV4-3 and TRBJ1-6; 8 bases line up with TRBD1. Germline V gene sequence: CDR1 LGHNA, CDR2 YSLEER. This CDR3 is built from 13 residues. Unmatched junction bases numbered 1, after V lost 3 bases and J lost 9 bases. The CDR3 reads CASSQGTGSPLHF. The CDR3, as DNA: TGCGCCAGCAGCCAGGGGACAGGTTCACCCCTCCACTTT.

The chain combines TRBV29-1 with TRBJ2-1; a possible D gene is TRBD2 (7 bases). Germline CDR1 is SQVTM and CDR2 is ANQGSEA. Trimming took 0 bases from V and 8 from J, leaving 17 bases between them. This CDR3 contains 15 residues. CDR3 sequence: CSVEDGRGGLHEQFF. As DNA, the CDR3 is TGCAGCGTTGAAGATGGGAGGGGGGGCCTCCATGAGCAGTTCTTC.